This T cell receptor (beta chain) was recorded in a study of human T cells and chemical hapten exposure. Study-level background: Patients, mostly women, had alopecia areata, alopecia totalis or alopecia universalis.

This clonotype was picked up many times. Its antigen remains unknown. Documented time point: patch test 3, about 24 weeks after DPC sensitization. Stated treatment: therapeutic diphenylcyclopropenone sensitization with weekly scalp DPC. The CDR3 runs 15 residues. Deletions cut 2 bases from V and 2 bases from J, with 9 bases between. The germline CDR1 and CDR2 sequences are SGHTA and FQGNSA. The library attached unique molecular identifiers to individual cDNA molecules. In TCRdb, the RACE reads were re-called with MiXCR into one record per CDR3 protein. There are 95,000 to 150,000 distinct CDR3 sequences in the sample; 10% to 12% occur only once, and 2.4% lies in the top ten. Study-level points and caveats: There were significantly more large CDR3 similarity clusters among expanded TCRs than among controls.

The TCR comes from a woman aged 45-59 years with alopecia areata. Some clones in this sample may be carry-over from other donors' samples. V and J are TRBV7-2 and TRBJ2-2, with D hard to call. The source was whole blood, collected in connection with sensitization to the hapten diphenylcyclopropenone (DPC). The CDR3 bases are TGTGCCAGCAGCTTATTAGGGTATAACACCGGGGAGCTGTTTTTT. This sequence encodes CASSLLGYNTGELFF.